These 18 T cell receptor delta chains were all obtained from the same sample, sequenced in a study of Vδ1+ human thymocytes (dated by TCRdb to about 2018). Overall study results and their limits: Unlike the oligoclonal repertoires in peripheral blood, the thymic TRG and TRD repertoires appeared highly polyclonal, with Gaussian CDR3 length distributions.

Sequencer: Illumina MiSeq. RNA extraction was performed with the RNeasy mini kit, and reverse transcription was done with Superscript III. CDR3 amplicons were produced by multiplex PCR using pooled V-gene forward primers and a constant-region reverse primer with Illumina adaptor overhangs. After TCRdb called clones again from the public reads with CATT, rows with identical DNA were merged. In all, the sample holds more than 45,000 delta-chain clones, and approximately 15% of those were seen once. The leading ten clones occupy roughly 0.37% of the sample. Antigens of these TCRs are unknown. The material sequenced was Vdelta1+ gamma-delta thymocytes from the thymus. The cell subset or site label for this specimen denotes: FACS-sorted CD3+ TCRalphabeta- TCRVdelta1+ TCRVdelta2- thymocytes. The origin of the receptors is a girl less than two years old who had congenital heart surgery.

This clone came up many times. This chain joins TRDV2 and TRDJ1; 9 bases fit TRDD3. Germline V gives CDR1 GEAIGNYY, CDR2 EKD. Germline trimming cut 5 bases from V and 1 base from J; bases unmatched to any gene: 16. CDR3 size: 18 residues. The CDR3 DNA reads as TGTGCCTGTGCCACACTGGGGGAATTATACACCGGCACCGATAAACTCATCTTT. It is translated as CACATLGELYTGTDKLIF.

The V gene is TRDV1, the J gene TRDJ1; D unclear. The CDR3 covers 18 residues. Trimming removed 4 bases at V and 5 bases at J, with 26 bases between. Per germline, CDR1 TSWWSYY and CDR2 QGS. Written as DNA, the CDR3 is TGTGCTCTTGGGGGACATTCTCCACGCATGGATTTGGAGGATAAACTCATCTTT. The encoded protein is CALGGHSPRMDLEDKLIF.

This clone was seen a handful of times. The rearrangement uses TRDV1 and TRDJ1; 12 bases align to TRDD3. This CDR3 is built from 19 residues. With 0 bases clipped from V and 5 bases from J, the junction kept 13 bases outside the gene matches. The germline V gene has CDR1 TSWWSYY and CDR2 QGS. The CDR3 reads CALGELGAGDWGILDKLIF. Here the CDR3 DNA reads TGTGCTCTTGGGGAACTGGGTGCCGGGGACTGGGGGATACTGGATAAACTCATCTTT.

This clone was observed a handful of times. The J gene is TRDJ1, the V gene TRDV1, with 10 positions matching TRDD3. The germline gives CDR1 TSWWSYY, CDR2 QGS. The CDR3 contains 17 residues. Trimming removed 0 bases from V and 1 base from J; junction bases left unmatched: 5. CDR3 nucleotide sequence: TGTGCTCTTGGGGAACTCCCTACTGGGGGATGCACCGATAAACTCATCTTT. This sequence encodes CALGELPTGGCTDKLIF.

In its sample, this clone was seen a few times. The chain employs TRDV1 and TRDJ1, with D perhaps TRDD3 (5 bases). V was clipped by 7 bases and J by 0 bases, with 30 bases between them. The CDR3 sequence is 20 residues long. Germline lookup yields CDR1 TSWWSYY and CDR2 QGS. The CDR3 DNA sequence: TGTGCTCTTGCCATCCAAGCAGGGGGTCCCTCCCACTTATACACCGATAAACTCATCTTT. This gives the protein CALAIQAGGPSHLYTDKLIF.

The V gene is TRDV1, the J gene TRDJ1; 8 positions match TRDD3. The CDR3 length is 17 residues. Germline V lookup: CDR1 TSWWSYY, CDR2 QGS. The V and J ends lost 8 bases and 2 bases, in that order; junction bases with no gene match: 16. The DNA of the CDR3 is TGTGCTCTTACCAAGGGCTCTACTGGGGGTACAACCGATAAACTCATCTTT. Translated, it gives CALTKGSTGGTTDKLIF.

This clone was observed a handful of times. The chain links TRDV1 to TRDJ1; 9 nucleotides line up with TRDD3. The V segment lost 2 bases and the J segment 0 bases; nucleotides outside the gene matches: 19. Germline values: CDR1 TSWWSYY, CDR2 QGS. The CDR3 is 21 residues long. CDR3 sequence: CALGEGPGSLLGEPYTDKLIF. CDR3 DNA: TGTGCTCTTGGGGAAGGTCCAGGTTCTTTACTGGGGGAACCGTACACCGATAAACTCATCTTT.

The sample holds a few counts of this clone. The sample has other DNA sequences that encode this CDR3 too. The chain employs TRDV1 and TRDJ1; 7 nucleotides agree with TRDD3. With V trimmed by 3 bases and J by 0 bases, 4 bases remained unmatched. The CDR3 loop spans 15 amino acids. Germline V gene data show CDR1 as TSWWSYY and CDR2 as QGS. The CDR3 DNA follows: TGTGCTCTTGGGGAGAATTGGGGGAACACCGATAAACTCATCTTT. Translating it yields CALGENWGNTDKLIF.

By frequency in the sample, this clone is medium-sized. V and J are TRDV2 and TRDJ1; D is uncertain. Germline V gene lookup returns CDR1 GEAIGNYY and CDR2 EKD. This CDR3 has 19 residues. The V end was cut by 2 bases, the J end by 0 bases, with 24 bases between. The DNA for the CDR3 is TGTGCCTGTGACATCGATTCCCAGACGATTGAGCATTACACCGATAAACTCATCTTT. Translating it yields CACDIDSQTIEHYTDKLIF.

This clone came up a few times. The chain employs TRDV1 and TRDJ1; D possibly uses TRDD2 or TRDD3 (5 bases each). This CDR3 contains 15 residues. Trimming took 4 bases from V and 8 from J, leaving 20 bases between them. Germline lookup yields CDR1 TSWWSYY and CDR2 QGS. CDR3 region: CALGGLWDPSFKLIF. CDR3 DNA: TGTGCTCTTGGGGGCCTCTGGGACCCGTCCTTCAAACTCATCTTT.

V gene TRDV1 combines with J gene TRDJ1, with TRDD3 matching over 13 bases. V gave up 0 bases and J gave up 0 bases; unmatched junction bases: 16. Germline CDR1 reads TSWWSYY; CDR2 reads QGS. The length of the CDR3 is 22 residues. The CDR3 sequence: CALGELPPSSTGGYAYTDKLIF. Written as DNA, the CDR3 is TGTGCTCTTGGGGAACTTCCCCCCTCAAGTACTGGGGGATACGCGTACACCGATAAACTCATCTTT.

V usage is TRDV1 and J usage is TRDJ1; D not resolved. The CDR3 contains 18 residues. The germline gives CDR1 TSWWSYY, CDR2 QGS. Between the trimmed V and J ends, which lost 1 base and 2 bases, there was a span of 20 bases. In nucleotides, the CDR3 is TGTGCTCTTGGGGAACCAGCGCTTACCCTCACTAGAACCGATAAACTCATCTTT. This sequence encodes CALGEPALTLTRTDKLIF.

Comments on this clone: Germline is not matched at one junction end, which may reflect a read error. The V call is TRDV2, the J call TRDJ1, with 10 positions matching TRDD3. In germline, CDR1 is GEAIGNYY, CDR2 EKD. The length of the CDR3 is 18 residues. The CDR3 loop reads CACVTSAFKGDTCGKLIF. The CDR3 bases are TGTGCCTGTGTCACCTCCGCTTTTAAGGGGGATACGTGTGGTAAACTCATCTTT.

This chain uses TRDV1 with TRDJ1; 10 bases match TRDD3. CDR1 and CDR2 from the germline V gene are TSWWSYY and QGS. The CDR3 consists of 23 residues. V lost 5 bases and J lost 2; bases outside the gene matches: 29. DNA of the CDR3: TGTGCTCTTGGGCCCCGACGTCCTCACTTCCCAACGGGGGATACGGGGAGGACCGATAAACTCATCTTT. It specifies CALGPRRPHFPTGDTGRTDKLIF.

This clone turned up a few times. The chain recombines TRDV1 with TRDJ1; 11 bases fit TRDD3. Germline trimming cut 3 bases from V and 0 bases from J; bases unmatched to any gene: 9. The CDR3 is made up of 18 amino acids. CDR1 is TSWWSYY and CDR2 is QGS in the germline V gene. CDR3 region: CALGDGGGYEGYTDKLIF. Written as DNA, the CDR3 is TGTGCTCTTGGGGATGGTGGGGGATACGAGGGGTACACCGATAAACTCATCTTT.

The chain carries TRDV1 and TRDJ1; 10 bases are a match to TRDD3. After removal of 2 bases from V and 3 bases from J, the junction contained 21 bases not matched to a gene. The CDR3 is made up of 21 amino acids. Germline CDR1 reads TSWWSYY; CDR2 reads QGS. CDR3 loop: CALGESIASPVLGDSSDKLIF. CDR3 nucleotide sequence: TGTGCTCTTGGGGAATCGATAGCTTCCCCCGTACTGGGGGATTCCTCCGATAAACTCATCTTT.

In regard to this clone: Other DNA sequences from this sample encode an identical CDR3 as well. The gene calls are TRDV1 and TRDJ1; D might be TRDD3 (6 bases). The V and J ends lost 0 bases and 0 bases respectively, with 26 bases between them. This CDR3 contains 21 residues. CDR1 TSWWSYY and CDR2 QGS come from the germline V gene. CDR3 DNA sequence: TGTGCTCTTGGGGAACTAGTCTCCCTGCATCGGGGGGGGGAGTACACCGATAAACTCATCTTT. Its translation: CALGELVSLHRGGEYTDKLIF.

Only a few counts were recorded for this clone. The chain has TRDV1 and TRDJ1; a weak D match, TRDD3 (7 bases). V was pared by 9 bases and J by 3 bases, with 38 bases between. CDR3 size: 21 residues. Germline CDR1 and CDR2: TSWWSYY and QGS. The CDR3 protein is CALGNRLAFQLIRGMSDKLIF. The CDR3 DNA is TGTGCTCTCGGGAACCGATTGGCCTTCCAACTGATCCGGGGGATGTCCGATAAACTCATCTTT.